This T cell receptor (beta chain) is from a study of CD8+ T cells in alopecia areata. This sample's treatment: oral pan-JAK inhibitor, 5-10 mg twice daily. Per germline, CDR1 SNHLY and CDR2 FYNNEI. V was pared by 8 bases and J by 4 bases, with 33 bases between. The CDR3 length is 20 residues. It was cDNA, reverse transcribed from extracted RNA, that served as the sequencing template. TCRdb's copy holds only in-frame clones and misses some; the assay was immunoSEQ multiplex PCR. The sample lists 190,000 or so clones, 58% seen once, with 5.5% in the top ten. The starting material was CD4+ T cells sorted from blood, obtained at week 24, from a patient treated with tofacitinib. The sequence was collected from a human donor with alopecia areata. V and J are TRBV2 and TRBJ2-1; D is possibly TRBD2 (6 bases). This CDR3 is CASPRPGDSGVGGFYNEQFF. The CDR3 region has the DNA TGTGCCAGCCCTCGACCCGGAGACAGTGGGGTTGGAGGGTTTTACAATGAGCAGTTCTTC. Complete variable domain (other parts from reference TRBV2 and TRBJ2-1): EPEVTQTPSHQVTQMGQEVILRCVPISNHLYFYWYRQILGQKVEFLVSFYNNEISEKSEIFDDQFSVERPDGSNFTLKIRSTKLEDSAMYFCASPRPGDSGVGGFYNEQFFGPGTRLTVL.